Shown below are 7 T cell receptor beta chains from a single sample sequenced in a study of blood T cells in healthy people across ages. The authors ran a second PCR of 7 to 11 cycles using a sample-barcoded 5' primer and a J-beta primer mix. TCRdb passed the 5' RACE reads through MiXCR, listing each CDR3 protein once. The table shows 800,000 to 900,000 distinct CDR3 sequences, with less than 80% occurring only once. The sequenced sample consisted of blood. The receptors were gathered from a man aged 25-40 years in good health.

This chain joins TRBV7-2 and TRBJ2-5; 9 positions match TRBD1. The trim removed 3 bases at V and 3 bases at J, leaving 8 bases unmatched. Germline CDR1 is SGHTA and CDR2 is FQGNSA. This CDR3 has 16 amino acids. CDR3: CASSFHLGQGEETQYF. In DNA, the CDR3 is TGTGCCAGCAGCTTTCACTTGGGACAGGGTGAAGAGACCCAGTACTTC.

The J gene is TRBJ2-3, the V gene TRBV2; TRBD2 matches at 8 bases. The CDR3 is 16 residues long. The V gene end was trimmed by 10 bases and the J gene end by 3 bases; junction bases not matched to a gene: 15. Germline V lookup: CDR1 SNHLY, CDR2 FYNNEI. The CDR3: CAIFTTRAGDTDTQYF. The DNA for the CDR3 is TGTGCCATCTTTACAACGCGAGCGGGGGATACAGATACGCAGTATTTT.

V and J are TRBV3-1 and TRBJ1-2; a possible D gene is TRBD1 (6 bases). Trimming stripped 2 bases from V and 5 bases from J, with 9 bases between. Germline V gene data show CDR1 as LGHDT and CDR2 as YNNKEL (reference sequence). This CDR3 comprises 13 residues. The CDR3 protein is CASSQTTGYGYTF. For the CDR3, the DNA is TGTGCCAGCAGCCAAACGACAGGATATGGCTACACCTTC.

This clonotype was recorded a few times. This sequence joins TRBV29-1 and TRBJ2-2; D tentatively fits TRBD1 or TRBD2 (6 bases each). The CDR3 loop spans 15 amino acids. V lost 7 bases to trimming and J lost 4 bases, with 19 bases between them. Germline values: CDR1 SQVTM, CDR2 ANQGSEA. CDR3: CSALNGGQGTGELFF. The CDR3 DNA sequence: TGCAGCGCCCTAAACGGGGGACAAGGCACCGGGGAGCTGTTTTTT.

The chain employs TRBV12-3 or TRBV12-4 and TRBJ2-5; D is ambiguous. Trimming cost V 2 bases and J 0 bases, with 10 bases left between them. The CDR3 has 15 amino acids. For the CDR3, the DNA is TGTGCCAGCAGTTTAATATTCGGTGACCAAGAGACCCAGTACTTC. Its protein is CASSLIFGDQETQYF.

The CDR3 sequence is CSVQGVMIGYQETQYF. The CDR3 bases are TGCAGCGTTCAGGGGGTGATGATAGGGTACCAAGAGACCCAGTACTTC. The rearrangement uses TRBV29-1 and TRBJ2-5, with 7 bases matching TRBD1. Germline V CDR1 and CDR2: SQVTM, ANQGSEA. With V trimmed by 5 bases and J by 0 bases, 12 bases remained unmatched. The CDR3 loop spans 16 amino acids.

This clonotype was recorded once. The chain recombines TRBV12-3 or TRBV12-4 with TRBJ1-2, with unresolved D. Trimming stripped 7 bases from V and 3 bases from J, with 9 bases between. This CDR3 is 12 amino acids long. CDR3: CASTKEYYGYTF. The CDR3 nucleotides read TGTGCCAGCACCAAGGAGTACTATGGCTACACCTTC.